Below are 21 T cell receptor beta chains sequenced from a single sample in a study of T-cell reconstitution after alpha-beta-depleted transplantation in children. Unique molecular identifiers tagged the TCRbeta library. A single record per CDR3 protein comes from TCRdb applying MiXCR to the PCR reads. Among some 640,000 distinct CDR3 sequences listed, about 15% were seen once. The sample consisted of PBMCs from the stem cell graft donor, taken from the stem cell graft. The source is a human donor who donated a stem cell graft to a child with acute myeloid leukemia.

This clonotype was observed many times. V gene TRBV29-1 combines with J gene TRBJ1-2; 9 nucleotides agree with TRBD1. The germline V gene has CDR1 SQVTM and CDR2 ANQGSEA. This CDR3 contains 16 residues. Trimming took 6 bases from V and 5 from J; bases not matched to a gene: 16. The CDR3 coding sequence is TGCAGCGTGGGAGGGGCTCTCGACGGACAGGGGTATGGCTACACCTTC. Translation: CSVGGALDGQGYGYTF.

This clonotype has just a few counts. V gene TRBV7-8 combines with J gene TRBJ2-1, with no clear D. This CDR3 contains 15 residues. V was trimmed by 5 bases and J by 4 bases, leaving 15 bases between them. In germline, CDR1 is SGHVS, CDR2 FQNEAQ. CDR3 coding DNA: TGTGCCAGCAGCCACAAGGTCGACTTTTACAATGAGCAGTTCTTC. It encodes CASSHKVDFYNEQFF.

This clonotype was picked up a small number of times. The chain carries TRBV12-3 or TRBV12-4 and TRBJ1-3, with a possible D match to TRBD1 (5 bases). V shed 3 bases and J shed 4 bases, with 13 bases lying between them. The CDR3 consists of 15 residues. This chain's CDR3 is CASSFGRGLGNTIYF. The CDR3 DNA sequence: TGTGCCAGCAGTTTTGGTCGGGGGTTGGGAAACACCATATATTTT.

Many counts were recorded for this clonotype. V and J are TRBV5-5 and TRBJ2-1, with 8 nucleotides matching TRBD1. The CDR3 runs 15 residues. V shed 4 bases and J 9 bases; nucleotides not matched to a gene: 12. Germline V gene data show CDR1 as SGHKS and CDR2 as YYEKEE (reference sequence). CDR3 nucleotides: TGTGCCAGCAGCCCCACCCTTTCAGGGGGCGGTGAGCAGTTCTTC. Its translation: CASSPTLSGGGEQFF. The full variable domain, completed using reference TRBV5-5 and TRBJ2-1, is DAGVTQSPTHLIKTRGQQVTLRCSPISGHKSVSWYQQVLGQGPQFIFQYYEKEERGRGNFPDRFSARQFPNYSSELNVNALLLGDSALYLCASSPTLSGGGEQFFGPGTRLTVL.

This chain uses TRBV20-1 with TRBJ2-5; D tentatively reads TRBD1 or TRBD2 (5 bases each). The CDR3 is made up of 14 amino acids. V lost 3 bases to trimming and J lost 5 bases, with 16 bases between them. Germline V gene data show CDR1 as DFQATT and CDR2 as SNEGSKA (reference sequence). The CDR3 DNA sequence: TGCAGTGCTAGGAGGCTATGGGGGACGGAGACCCAGTACTTC. This codes for CSARRLWGTETQYF.

For this clonotype: This sequence may be a read error, since a much larger clone differs from it by one base. The chain carries TRBV20-1 and TRBJ2-3; a possible D gene is TRBD2 (7 bases). There are 14 residues in the CDR3. CDR1 is DFQATT, CDR2 SNEGSKA, per germline (reference sequence). CDR3 nucleotides: TGCAGTGTTGCGCGGGGGCTCCTCACAGATACGCAGTGTTTT. Amino acids: CSVARGLLTDTQCF.

This clonotype appeared many times. The chain combines TRBV20-1 with TRBJ1-6, with D maybe TRBD1 (5 bases). Germline V CDR1 and CDR2: DFQATT, SNEGSKA (reference sequence). The CDR3 contains 16 residues. With 6 bases removed from V and 6 bases from J, the gap between germline ends came to 21 bases. Here the CDR3 reads CSAIDYRPSSNSPLHF. As DNA, the CDR3 is TGCAGTGCCATAGATTACAGGCCGAGTTCTAATTCACCCCTCCACTTT.

This chain joins TRBV7-2 and TRBJ1-5; D unclear. This CDR3 has 12 residues. The V gene's germline CDR1 is SGHTA and CDR2 FQGNSA. V gave up 5 bases and J gave up 9 bases, with 11 bases separating them. The DNA of the CDR3 is TGTGCCAGCAGCAAAGAGACTGGGCCCCAGCATTTT. Translation: CASSKETGPQHF.

The chain joins TRBV12-3 or TRBV12-4 to TRBJ2-4; D gene unclear. The ends were cut back, 7 bases at V and 6 bases at J, with 10 bases in the middle. This CDR3 region has 12 residues. The CDR3 DNA reads TGTGCCAGCATCCAGGCGACAAACATTCAGTACTTC. This codes for CASIQATNIQYF.

V gene TRBV5-5 combines with J gene TRBJ2-5, with TRBD2 identical over 11 bases. Trimming took 4 bases from V and 6 from J; bases not matched to a gene: 11. The CDR3 has 16 residues. In germline, CDR1 is SGHKS, CDR2 YYEKEE (reference sequence). CDR3 coding DNA: TGTGCCAGCAGCCCCTCTAGCGGGGGGAACCAGAAGACCCAGTACTTC. Translated: CASSPSSGGNQKTQYF. The full variable domain, with the rest looked up from reference TRBV5-5 and TRBJ2-5, is DAGVTQSPTHLIKTRGQQVTLRCSPISGHKSVSWYQQVLGQGPQFIFQYYEKEERGRGNFPDRFSARQFPNYSSELNVNALLLGDSALYLCASSPSSGGNQKTQYFGPGTRLLVL.

The genes are TRBV7-9 and TRBJ2-1, with a tentative D call TRBD2 (5 bases). This CDR3 is 16 amino acids long. Trimming cost V 1 base and J 0 bases, with 10 bases left between them. From germline, CDR1 is SEHNR and CDR2 FQNEAQ (reference sequence). CDR3: CASSLGGSYSYNEQFF. Written as DNA, the CDR3 is TGTGCCAGCAGCTTAGGAGGGAGCTACTCCTACAATGAGCAGTTCTTC.

This clonotype occurred a few times. The chain employs TRBV6-6 and TRBJ1-1; 7 positions agree with TRBD1. The V segment lost 8 bases and the J segment 11 bases; nucleotides outside the gene matches: 8. The V gene's germline CDR1 is MNHNY and CDR2 SVGAGI (reference sequence). The CDR3 runs 11 residues. CDR3 nucleotide sequence: TGTGCCAGCGGGGGAGGGGGCTTGGCTTTCTTT. It yields the protein CASGGGGLAFF.

The chain carries TRBV6-2 or TRBV6-3 and TRBJ2-1; 7 bases map to TRBD2. With V trimmed by 8 bases and J by 2 bases, 3 bases remained unmatched. Germline assignment: CDR1 MNHEY and CDR2 SVGEGT. The CDR3 totals 13 residues. CDR3 sequence (DNA): TGTGCCAGCGGGGGGGGGGCCTACAATGAGCAGTTCTTC. It is translated as CASGGGAYNEQFF.

Ten or more counts support this clonotype. The chain joins TRBV12-3 or TRBV12-4 to TRBJ1-1; no firm D call. Trimming took off 2 bases at V and 8 bases at J, with 9 bases between the two ends. This CDR3 is 12 amino acids long. This CDR3 is CASSLSAGEAFF. In nucleotides, the CDR3 is TGTGCCAGCAGTTTAAGTGCAGGAGAAGCTTTCTTT.

In this sample, this clonotype turned up once. The CDR3 nucleotides read TGCAGTGCCTTAAGGGACGGAAACCCCAACACCGGGGAGCTGTTTTTT. This gives the protein CSALRDGNPNTGELFF. V gene TRBV20-1 combines with J gene TRBJ2-2, with D perhaps being TRBD1 or TRBD2 (5 bases each). The CDR3 is 16 residues long. V was cut by 6 bases and J by 2 bases, with 19 bases left in between. Germline assignment: CDR1 DFQATT and CDR2 SNEGSKA (reference sequence).

This clonotype showed up many times. The V call is TRBV6-2 or TRBV6-3, the J call TRBJ1-5; D is unresolved. This CDR3 is built from 14 residues. V shed 0 bases and J shed 6 bases, with 9 bases lying between them. CDR1 is MNHEY and CDR2 is SVGEGT in the germline V gene. CDR3 in DNA: TGTGCCAGCAGTTACTCGCTAGGAGGTCAGCCCCAGCATTTT. The encoded protein is CASSYSLGGQPQHF.

This clonotype was counted at least ten times. This chain connects TRBV20-1 to TRBJ2-3, with 10 bases identical to TRBD2. The CDR3 covers 14 residues. Germline V gene sequence: CDR1 DFQATT, CDR2 SNEGSKA (reference sequence). The junction had 7 bases not matched to a gene; V was cut back by 6 bases and J by 4 bases. CDR3 residues: CSADSGGAPDTQYF. CDR3 DNA sequence: TGCAGTGCCGACAGCGGGGGGGCCCCAGATACGCAGTATTTT.

A few counts support this clonotype. The J gene is TRBJ2-1, the V gene TRBV7-9; a possible D gene is TRBD2 (5 bases). V was pared by 1 base and J by 6 bases, with 16 bases between. The CDR3 is made up of 16 amino acids. The germline V gene encodes CDR1 SEHNR and CDR2 FQNEAQ (reference sequence). CDR3 bases: TGTGCCAGCAGCTTAGGCCCGGGGAGAGAGGGCAATGAGCAGTTCTTC. Translating gives CASSLGPGREGNEQFF.

This clonotype has at least ten counts. This chain joins TRBV5-8 and TRBJ1-5; D is perhaps TRBD1 (5 bases). CDR3 length: 16 residues. Germline lookup yields CDR1 SGHTS and CDR2 YDEGEE. V was pared by 4 bases and J by 2 bases, with 16 bases between. The CDR3 loop reads CASSHEPGRGNQPQHF. In DNA form, the CDR3 reads TGTGCCAGCAGCCATGAACCGGGACGGGGCAATCAGCCCCAGCATTTT.

The chain has TRBV10-3 and TRBJ1-2; 10 positions agree with TRBD1. The CDR3 runs 17 residues. CDR1 is ENHRY and CDR2 is SYGVKD in the germline V gene. Germline trimming cut 6 bases from V and 5 bases from J; bases unmatched to any gene: 15. The CDR3: CAIREDRGPEPLYGYTF. DNA for the CDR3: TGTGCCATCAGGGAAGACAGGGGGCCGGAACCCCTTTATGGCTACACCTTC.

This clonotype was detected ten times or more. The V call is TRBV10-3, the J call TRBJ1-2, with D maybe TRBD1 (5 bases). V gave up 3 bases and J gave up 4 bases, with 9 bases separating them. Germline CDR1 ENHRY, CDR2 SYGVKD. This CDR3 comprises 13 residues. CDR3 residues: CAISDGDLYGYTF. In DNA, the CDR3 is TGTGCCATCAGTGACGGGGACCTCTATGGCTACACCTTC.